This note documents a single TCR beta chain sequence. Its target is unknown. This entry comes from a study of CD8+CD57+ T cells in acquired aplastic anemia. On the study more broadly: Sorted CD4+ and CD8+ cells yielded DNA averaging about 2.9 ug.

Findings and limits, study-wide: Patients and controls shared about 27 CD8+ CDR3 sequences. With respect to CD8+ Simpson's diversity, patients and controls did not differ significantly.

Profiling that covered TCR beta VDJ and CDR3 relied on genomic DNA as its template. TCRdb reprocessed the reads via MiXCR and lists one record per CDR3 protein. The sample gives a few hundred thousand distinct CDR3 sequences, around a third of which show up once; less than 1% is in the top ten. Only patients with CD8+CD57+ cell expansion on flow cytometry were chosen for sequencing. Patients had received no therapy at the time of blood sampling. The germline CDR1 and CDR2 sequences are LNHNV and YYDKDF (reference sequence). The CDR3 has 14 amino acids. V gave up 3 bases and J gave up 8 bases; unmatched junction bases: 8.

The sequenced sample was sorted CD4+, CD8+, or CD8+CD57+ T cells (not recorded which) from PBMCs. The sequence came from a human donor with aplastic anemia. This chain joins TRBV15 and TRBJ1-2, with TRBD1 matching 8 bases. The CDR3 coding sequence is TGTGCCACCAGCAGCGTCACACAGGGGGACGGCTACACCTTC. Translation: CATSSVTQGDGYTF.